Below are 20 T cell receptor beta chains sequenced from a single sample in a study of T cell changes during pregnancy in multiple sclerosis. Only in-frame clones appear in the TCRdb table, and some are missing; sequencing was by immunoSEQ multiplex PCR. The profile shows 30,000 to 35,000 clones, 90% of them singletons. The source material was CD8+ T cells from peripheral blood mononuclear cells, sampled in the first trimester of pregnancy. Source of these receptors: a female donor with multiple sclerosis, enrolled in a pregnancy study.

The chain joins TRBV13 to TRBJ2-3, with 9 bases matching TRBD1. V lost 9 bases to trimming and J lost 6 bases; unmatched junction nucleotides: 7. CDR3 length equals 13 residues. Germline lookup yields CDR1 PRHDT and CDR2 FYEKMQ (reference sequence). CDR3 sequence (DNA): TGTGCCAGTCGGGACAGGGAGGCGGATACGCAGTATTTT. Its translation: CASRDREADTQYF.

The CDR3 nucleotides read TGTGCCAGCAGCGGGACAGGTGGGAAGCCCGGGGAGCTGTTTTTT. Translating it yields CASSGTGGKPGELFF. The V and J genes are TRBV9 and TRBJ2-2, with 7 bases that match TRBD1. Germline CDR1 is SGDLS and CDR2 is YYNGEE. The length of the CDR3 is 15 residues. The V and J ends lost 3 bases and 6 bases, in that order; junction bases with no gene match: 8.

This rearrangement joins TRBV29-1 to TRBJ1-3; the D is unclear. Trimming removed 0 bases at V and 3 bases at J, with 6 bases between. The CDR3 is made up of 13 amino acids. Germline lookup yields CDR1 SQVTM and CDR2 ANQGSEA. For the CDR3, the DNA is TGCAGCGTTGAAGAGGTCGGTGGAAACACCATATATTTT. Translating it yields CSVEEVGGNTIYF.

The chain has TRBV28 and TRBJ2-2; D possibly corresponds to TRBD1 (6 bases). Germline assignment: CDR1 MDHEN and CDR2 SYDVKM. V was cut by 7 bases and J by 6 bases, with 18 bases left in between. The CDR3 is 15 amino acids. The CDR3, as DNA: TGTGCCAGCACGTCACTACAGGGAGTCGCCGGGGAGCTGTTTTTT. Translation gives CASTSLQGVAGELFF.

This sequence joins TRBV4-3 and TRBJ2-1; 9 bases are shared with TRBD1. V trimming: 1 base; J trimming: 10 bases; junction bases outside the gene matches: 17. The CDR3 extends over 18 amino acids. Per the germline V gene, CDR1 is LGHNA and CDR2 is YSLEER. The CDR3 DNA is TGCGCCAGCAGCCAAGCCCCAACCTCGGGACAGGGAGGGGACGAGCAGTTCTTC. It encodes CASSQAPTSGQGGDEQFF.

This clone was detected only a few times. The V gene is TRBV5-1, the J gene TRBJ2-2; TRBD2 agrees at 8 bases. The trim removed 0 bases at V and 4 bases at J, leaving 8 bases unmatched. In germline, CDR1 is SGHRS, CDR2 YFSETQ. The CDR3 sequence is 17 residues long. CDR3 in DNA: TGCGCCAGCAGCTTGGCCGGGAGGGGGAGCGGCACCGGGGAGCTGTTTTTT. It yields the protein CASSLAGRGSGTGELFF.

The chain is built from TRBV28 and TRBJ2-5, with D possibly TRBD1 on 5 matching bases. This CDR3 is 15 amino acids long. CDR1 MDHEN and CDR2 SYDVKM come from the germline V gene. The V end was cut by 2 bases, the J end by 4 bases, with 14 bases between. Here the CDR3 reads CASSLGDLRGETQYF. In DNA form, the CDR3 reads TGTGCCAGCAGTTTAGGAGACCTTAGGGGAGAGACCCAGTACTTC.

The chain recombines TRBV19 with TRBJ2-7; TRBD2 aligns across 12 bases. CDR3 length equals 15 residues. Unmatched junction bases numbered 8, after V lost 4 bases and J lost 7 bases. The germline V gene encodes CDR1 LNHDA and CDR2 SQIVND (reference sequence). CDR3 amino acids: CASSTLAGGLSEQYF. The CDR3 nucleotides are TGTGCCAGTAGTACCCTAGCGGGAGGGCTCTCGGAGCAGTACTTC.

This clone was seen more than once but under ten times. The junction shows a germline mismatch at one end, possibly a read error. V and J are TRBV7-7 and TRBJ2-7; D perhaps matches TRBD1 (5 bases). There are 13 residues in the CDR3. Germline loops: CDR1 SSHAT, CDR2 FNYEAQ (reference sequence). The DNA for the CDR3 is TGTGCTAGCAGCTTATATCAGGGTTACGAGCAGTACTTC. This translates into CASSLYQGYEQYF.

CDR3 sequence (DNA): TGTGCCAGCACCGGAGGGTTAGGCCACGGGGAGCAGTACTTC. Residues: CASTGGLGHGEQYF. The gene calls are TRBV9 and TRBJ2-7; possible D gene TRBD2, 6 bases. The CDR3 covers 14 residues. V was pared by 6 bases and J by 7 bases, with 20 bases between. Germline V CDR1 and CDR2: SGDLS, YYNGEE.

The chain uses TRBV4-1 and TRBJ2-5; TRBD1 aligns across 9 bases. J gave up 2 bases and V 3 bases, and 7 bases lay outside the gene matches. Germline CDR1 reads MGHRA; CDR2 reads YSYEKL. There are 16 residues in the CDR3. The CDR3 here is CASSHLLGQGQETQYF. CDR3 bases: TGCGCCAGCAGCCACCTGCTTGGACAGGGGCAAGAGACCCAGTACTTC.

This chain uses TRBV4-2 with TRBJ2-7, with 8 positions matching TRBD2. Germline values: CDR1 LGHNA, CDR2 YNFKEQ. The V segment lost 1 base and the J segment 3 bases; nucleotides outside the gene matches: 11. This CDR3 comprises 17 residues. The DNA for the CDR3 is TGTGCCAGCAGCCAAGGAGCAGCGGGACTAGGTAACTACGAGCAGTACTTC. It specifies CASSQGAAGLGNYEQYF.

V is TRBV28 and J is TRBJ2-7; D possibly corresponds to TRBD2 (5 bases). V was shortened by 3 bases and J by 2 bases, with 17 bases between the two germline ends. From germline, CDR1 is MDHEN and CDR2 SYDVKM. The CDR3 has 16 residues. In DNA form, the CDR3 reads TGTGCCAGCAGTTTCGGGCCGGGGTCGAAAACCTACGAGCAGTACTTC. This gives the protein CASSFGPGSKTYEQYF.

This sequence joins TRBV7-8 and TRBJ1-1, with D unresolved. V was clipped by 5 bases and J by 0 bases, with 16 bases between them. Per germline, CDR1 SGHVS and CDR2 FQNEAQ. This CDR3 region has 16 residues. The CDR3, as DNA: TGTGCCAGCAGCGCCCGCGAGATAGTGATGAACACTGAAGCTTTCTTT. As protein: CASSAREIVMNTEAFF.

The chain is built from TRBV4-1 and TRBJ1-5; 9 nucleotides line up with TRBD1. The CDR3 runs to 14 residues. Germline-derived CDR1 and CDR2 are MGHRA and YSYEKL. The J segment lost 7 bases and the V segment lost 4 bases, leaving 5 bases of the junction unmatched. As DNA, the CDR3 is TGCGCCAGCAGCCTACAGGGGGCAGAACAGCCCCAGCATTTT. Protein sequence: CASSLQGAEQPQHF.

This clone was seen a single time. J is TRBJ2-5 and V is TRBV4-1; TRBD2 matches at 7 bases. Unmatched junction bases numbered 12, after V lost 0 bases and J lost 11 bases. Germline lookup yields CDR1 MGHRA and CDR2 YSYEKL. This CDR3 is built from 15 residues. The CDR3 sequence is CASSQDPAGVREQYF. The CDR3 DNA sequence: TGCGCCAGCAGCCAAGATCCGGCGGGAGTGAGGGAGCAGTACTTC.

Turning to this clone: Because it lacks the conserved phenylalanine or tryptophan at the end, this CDR3 is likely a read error. Because the CDR3's place on the DNA is in doubt, the DNA is left out and the CDR3 is given as listed by TCRdb. This rearrangement joins TRBV28 to TRBJ2-7; the table's D call, TRBD2, has no DNA check behind it. The CDR3 extends over 15 residues, inclusive of both ends. The germline V gene encodes CDR1 MDHEN and CDR2 SYDVKM. CDR3 amino acids: CASSPLAGGLALGLL.

The CDR3: CASSWALRNPTDTQYF. Here the CDR3 DNA reads TGTGCCAGCAGCTGGGCCTTAAGGAACCCCACAGATACGCAGTATTTT. The chain combines TRBV5-4 with TRBJ2-3, with D unclear. Germline V gene sequence: CDR1 SGHNT, CDR2 YYREEE (reference sequence). The CDR3 runs 16 residues. V lost 3 bases and J 2 bases, leaving 16 bases between the germline ends.

V is TRBV6-4 and J is TRBJ2-2; 12 nucleotides match TRBD2. The CDR3 length is 15 residues. Germline V gene data show CDR1 as MRHNA and CDR2 as SNTAGT. With 10 bases clipped from V and 7 bases from J, the junction kept 10 bases outside the gene matches. Written as DNA, the CDR3 is TGTGCCACCCACCAAACTAGCGGGAGGAGCGGGGAGCTGTTTTTT. Protein: CATHQTSGRSGELFF.

The chain is built from TRBV5-5 and TRBJ2-7, with 7 bases fitting TRBD2. Germline V gene sequence: CDR1 SGHKS, CDR2 YYEKEE (reference sequence). This CDR3 is built from 12 residues. V dropped 4 bases and J dropped 5; count of bases not matched to a gene: 3. For the CDR3, the DNA is TGTGCCAGCAGCATAGGACTAGACGAGCAGTACTTC. Protein: CASSIGLDEQYF.